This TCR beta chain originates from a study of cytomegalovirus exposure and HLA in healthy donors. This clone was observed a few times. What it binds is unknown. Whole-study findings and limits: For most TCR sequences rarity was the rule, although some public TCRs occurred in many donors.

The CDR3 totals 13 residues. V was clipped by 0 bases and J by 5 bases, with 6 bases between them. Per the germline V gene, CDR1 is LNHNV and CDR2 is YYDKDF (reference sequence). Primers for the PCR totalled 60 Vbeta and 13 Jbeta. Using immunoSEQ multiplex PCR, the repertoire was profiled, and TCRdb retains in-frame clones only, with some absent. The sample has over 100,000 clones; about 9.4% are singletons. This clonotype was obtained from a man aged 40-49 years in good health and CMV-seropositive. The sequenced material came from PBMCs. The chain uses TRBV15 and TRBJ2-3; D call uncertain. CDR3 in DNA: TGTGCCACCAGCAGAGAGCGGCTAGATACGCAGTATTTT. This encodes CATSRERLDTQYF.